Sequencing of this T cell receptor (beta chain) was carried out in a study of T cells in localized non-small cell lung cancer. Profiling relied on immunoSEQ multiplex PCR, and the TCRdb table lists in-frame clones only, not all of them. The data contain 35,000 to 50,000 clones, around 79% of them singletons. This CDR3 is built from 12 residues. The germline gives CDR1 MNHNY, CDR2 SVGAGI (reference sequence). The V gene lost 4 bases and the J gene lost 5 bases, with 8 bases spanning the gap. The chain has TRBV6-6 and TRBJ2-5; unclear D gene. Sequenced material: PBMCs, taken before any cancer treatment. The receptor comes from a woman between 35 and 70 years old with stage II squamous cell lung carcinoma. CDR3: CASSSVLETQYF. The CDR3 DNA follows: TGTGCCAGCAGTTCCGTGTTGGAGACCCAGTACTTC.